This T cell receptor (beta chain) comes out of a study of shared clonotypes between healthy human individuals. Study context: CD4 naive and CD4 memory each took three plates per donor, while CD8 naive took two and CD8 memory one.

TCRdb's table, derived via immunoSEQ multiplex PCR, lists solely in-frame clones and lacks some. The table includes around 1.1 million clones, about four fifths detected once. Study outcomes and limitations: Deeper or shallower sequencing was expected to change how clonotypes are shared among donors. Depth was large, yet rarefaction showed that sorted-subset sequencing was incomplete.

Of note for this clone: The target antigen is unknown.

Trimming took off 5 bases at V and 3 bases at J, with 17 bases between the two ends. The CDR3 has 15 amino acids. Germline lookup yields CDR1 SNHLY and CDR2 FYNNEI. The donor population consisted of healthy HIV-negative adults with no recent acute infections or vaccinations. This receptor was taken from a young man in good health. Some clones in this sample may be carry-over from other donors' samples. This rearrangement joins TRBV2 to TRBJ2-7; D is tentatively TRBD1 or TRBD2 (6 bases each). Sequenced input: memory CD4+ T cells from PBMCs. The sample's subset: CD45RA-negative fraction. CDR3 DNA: TGTGCCAGCAGTTCGGAGTGGGGGGCGCACTACGAGCAGTACTTC. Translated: CASSSEWGAHYEQYF.